This T cell receptor (beta chain) was observed in a study of blood T cell repertoires in COVID-19. Study in general: Samples of COVID-19 (acute and convalescent) were obtained from the United States, Italy and Spain. In each case, the material was cDNA or gDNA derived from T cells, B-cell-depleted T cells, or PBMCs.

In the authors' workflow: Amplifying reference gene primers gave estimates of nucleated cell counts. Generated by immunoSEQ multiplex PCR, the TCRdb table keeps only in-frame clones and is missing some. That table is the source of V, J and clone size, and D and trimming were worked out from the DNA. The sample gives over 60,000 clones, 80% to 90% of which show up once; approximately 8.9% is in the top ten. The germline V and J ends were trimmed by 2 bases and 6 bases, with 10 bases remaining between them. Looked up from germline, CDR1 is SGHAT and CDR2 is FQNNGV. The CDR3 covers 13 residues. Sequencing input: peripheral blood. The V and J genes are TRBV11-2 and TRBJ1-1, with D uncertain. This clonotype originated in a man older than 75 with acute or convalescent COVID-19. The DNA for the CDR3 is TGTGCCAGCAGCTTATTGACTACGGCTGAAGCTTTCTTT. Its protein is CASSLLTTAEAFF.